The 22 T cell receptor beta chains below come from one sample, sequenced in a study of tumor-infiltrating lymphocytes in primary liver carcinoma. In addition to blood RNA drawn from unsorted whole blood, germline DNA was extracted. A constant-region primer primed TCR beta cDNA synthesis from 450 to 550 ng of total RNA. Modified slightly, ARM-PCR produced TCR beta libraries over three nested multiplex PCR rounds. Amplification in the first two PCR rounds was performed using TRBV1-TRBV30 forward primers and a C-beta reverse primer for roughly 10 cycles each. One entry per CDR3 protein results from TCRdb running MiXCR on the multiplex PCR reads. The sample lists about 330,000 distinct CDR3 sequences; approximately 64% were seen once. Sequencing was carried out using peripheral blood. These receptors were obtained from a man aged 40-55 years with primary liver carcinoma and hepatitis B virus infection.

The chain couples TRBV7-3 to TRBJ2-2; 8 positions agree with TRBD2. The CDR3 spans 15 residues. Losses at the gene ends were 2 bases for V and 5 bases for J; bases not matched to a gene: 4. The germline gives CDR1 SGHTA, CDR2 FQGTGA. The CDR3 sequence: CASSLSGGPTGELFF. CDR3 nucleotides: TGTGCCAGCAGCTTATCGGGAGGGCCGACCGGGGAGCTGTTTTTT.

Worth noting for this clonotype: Being one base from a much bigger clone, this may be a read error. The chain links TRBV10-3 to TRBJ1-4; D unclear. This CDR3 is built from 15 residues. Germline CDR1 is ENHRY and CDR2 is SYGVKD. CDR3 protein: CAISESRESNEKLLF. In nucleotides, the CDR3 is TGTGCCATCAGTGAGTCCCGGGAATCTAATGAAAAACTGCTTTTT.

The chain links TRBV5-1 to TRBJ1-4; TRBD1 aligns across 9 bases. There are 14 residues in the CDR3. J gave up 4 bases and V 7 bases, and 5 bases lay outside the gene matches. Germline V gene data show CDR1 as SGHRS and CDR2 as YFSETQ. The CDR3 spells CASQPGQGNEKLFF. The CDR3 DNA follows: TGCGCCAGCCAACCGGGACAGGGTAATGAAAAACTGTTTTTT.

The table lists this clonotype with a few counts. A read error may produce the germline difference seen at one junction end. The J gene is TRBJ1-2, the V gene TRBV11-2; D unresolved. The CDR3 runs 12 residues. The germline gives CDR1 SGHAT, CDR2 FQNNGV. The CDR3 DNA sequence: TGTGCCAGCAGCCCTGCCGGGTCAGGAGTCCTCTTT. It translates to CASSPAGSGVLF.

The rearrangement joins TRBV11-2 to TRBJ2-3, with D perhaps matching TRBD2 (6 bases). Germline-derived CDR1 and CDR2 are SGHAT and FQNNGV. The CDR3 covers 13 residues. CDR3 protein: CTSNLIGTDTQYF. CDR3 DNA: TGTACTAGCAACTTAATAGGGACAGATACGCAGTATTTT. The full variable domain, with the rest looked up from reference TRBV11-2 and TRBJ2-3, is EAGVAQSPRYKIIEKRQSVAFWCNPISGHATLYWYQQILGQGPKLLIQFQNNGVVDDSQLPKDRFSAERLKGVDSTLKIQPAKLEDSAVYLCTSNLIGTDTQYFGPGTRLTVL.

This clonotype was counted at least ten times. The chain uses TRBV6-2 or TRBV6-3 and TRBJ2-1; TRBD2 matches 11 bases. The CDR3 length is 16 residues. The germline gives CDR1 MNHEY, CDR2 SVGEGT. The junction had 11 bases not matched to a gene; V was cut back by 6 bases and J by 7 bases. CDR3 bases: TGTGCCAGCAGACAACAAACTAGCGGGAGTTTGAATGAGCAGTTCTTC. It is translated as CASRQQTSGSLNEQFF.

Note on this clonotype: Compared with germline, one end of the junction differs, possibly owing to a read error. The chain combines TRBV11-2 with TRBJ1-6; D unclear. The CDR3 loop spans 14 amino acids. Germline CDR1 is SGHAT and CDR2 is FQNNGV. The CDR3 region has the DNA TGTGCCAGCAGTCCCGCGTTCGATAATTCACTCCTCCACTTT. It yields the protein CASSPAFDNSLLHF.

This clonotype was seen ten or more times. The chain joins TRBV10-3 to TRBJ1-1; D remains unclear. Trimming removed 2 bases from V and 7 bases from J, with 8 bases in between. The CDR3 is 12 residues long. Germline CDR1 is ENHRY and CDR2 is SYGVKD. The CDR3 coding sequence is TGTGCCATCAGTGAGGCGAGAGGTGAAGCTTTCTTT. Residues: CAISEARGEAFF.

The rearrangement joins TRBV2 to TRBJ2-1; 12 bases are shared with TRBD1. J lost 8 bases, V lost 8 bases, and 7 bases had no gene match. The CDR3 loop spans 14 amino acids. Germline V lookup: CDR1 SNHLY, CDR2 FYNNEI. The chain's CDR3 is CASGAGTGGDEQFF. CDR3 DNA sequence: TGTGCCAGCGGTGCCGGGACAGGGGGCGATGAGCAGTTCTTC.

This clonotype has a handful of counts. The V gene is TRBV5-1, the J gene TRBJ2-7; D may match TRBD1 or TRBD2 (5 bases each). Germline V gene data show CDR1 as SGHRS and CDR2 as YFSETQ. The CDR3 length is 14 residues. Trimming took 2 bases from V and 2 from J, leaving 11 bases between them. CDR3 sequence (DNA): TGCGCCAGCAGCTTCCGGGACCGAGCCTACGAGCAGTACTTC. Protein product: CASSFRDRAYEQYF.

Only one count was recorded for this clonotype. Sequence at one end of the junction differs from germline and may be a read error. The chain's CDR3 is CSVSAPGNTGELSF. The CDR3 DNA reads TGCAGCGTTTCTGCGCCGGGGAACACCGGAGAGCTGTCTTTT. The rearrangement links TRBV29-1 to TRBJ2-2; perhaps TRBD2 as D (5 bases). Germline loops: CDR1 SQVTM, CDR2 ANQGSEA. The CDR3 is 14 residues long.

To note about this clonotype: The junction does not match germline at one end; this may be a read error. The chain uses TRBV10-3 and TRBJ2-5; either TRBD1 or TRBD2 may fit D (5 bases each). The CDR3 sequence is 12 residues long. Germline V lookup: CDR1 ENHRY, CDR2 SYGVKD. CDR3 DNA sequence: TGTACCATCGCGCGAGGGGAGGAGACCCAGTACTTC. Its translation: CTIARGEETQYF.

Comments on this clonotype: At one end the junction does not follow the germline gene, possibly because of a read error. The chain employs TRBV11-2 and TRBJ2-7, with 13 bases identical to TRBD2. Germline CDR1 reads SGHAT; CDR2 reads FQNNGV. The CDR3 loop spans 15 amino acids. CDR3: CASNLTSGRAYEQYF. Written as DNA, the CDR3 is TGTGCCAGCAACCTTACTAGCGGGAGGGCCTATGAGCAGTACTTC.

V gene TRBV24-1 combines with J gene TRBJ1-2; the D is unclear. Germline V gene lookup returns CDR1 KGHDR and CDR2 SFDVKD. The ends were cut back, 3 bases at V and 3 bases at J, with 7 bases in the middle. The CDR3 is 13 amino acids. The DNA of the CDR3 is TGTGCCACCAGTGATCCCCGGGACTATGGCTACACCTTC. Protein sequence: CATSDPRDYGYTF.

Points on this clonotype: This may stem from a read error, because a much larger clone lies one nucleotide away. The CDR3 nucleotides are TGTGCCAGCAGTTACGGGTGGGCGAACATAGATACGCAGTATTTT. Encoded protein: CASSYGWANIDTQYF. The chain is built from TRBV6-5 and TRBJ2-3; no clear D. Trimming stripped 2 bases from V and 5 bases from J, with 14 bases between. The CDR3 spans 15 residues. CDR1 and CDR2 from the germline V gene are MNHEY and SVGAGI.

This clonotype was seen a handful of times. The chain joins TRBV7-9 to TRBJ1-1; D unresolved. V was cut by 5 bases and J by 1 base, with 14 bases left in between. Germline assignment: CDR1 SEHNR and CDR2 FQNEAQ (reference sequence). The CDR3 is 15 amino acids. CDR3 sequence (DNA): TGTGCCAGCAGCCCATCCGGGTGGCAGAACACTGAAGCTTTCTTT. It translates to CASSPSGWQNTEAFF.

This clonotype was detected only a few times. The chain combines TRBV30 with TRBJ1-5, with D perhaps matching TRBD1 (5 bases). CDR3 size: 11 residues. The germline CDR1 and CDR2 sequences are GTSNPN and SVGIG (reference sequence). CDR3 sequence reads: CALGVGQPQHF. In DNA form, the CDR3 reads TGTGCATTGGGGGTGGGTCAGCCCCAGCATTTT.

J is TRBJ1-1 and V is TRBV11-3; no firm D call. The CDR3 has 13 residues. V was shortened by 11 bases and J by 4 bases, with 17 bases between the two germline ends. The germline CDR1 and CDR2 sequences are SGHNT and YENEEA. The CDR3 region has the DNA TGTGCCGGTAGCCCCCCGGGTAGCACTGAAGCTTTCTTT. It codes for CAGSPPGSTEAFF.

Remarks on this clonotype: This may be a read error: a much more frequent sequence differs by one nucleotide. The chain recombines TRBV6-5 with TRBJ2-5; 9 bases match TRBD1. V trimming: 6 bases; J trimming: 4 bases; junction bases outside the gene matches: 3. CDR1 is MNHEY and CDR2 is SVGAGI in the germline V gene. The CDR3 totals 13 residues. CDR3 coding DNA: TGTGCCAGCAGGGGACAGGGCCTAGAGACCCAGTACTTC. It is translated as CASRGQGLETQYF.

Only a few counts were recorded for this clonotype. The chain carries TRBV4-1 and TRBJ2-3; 9 bases line up with TRBD2. CDR3 length equals 17 residues. Germline V gene data show CDR1 as MGHRA and CDR2 as YSYEKL. After removal of 0 bases from V and 4 bases from J, the junction contained 8 bases not matched to a gene. The CDR3 DNA is TGCGCCAGCAGCCAAGATTGGGGCGGGAGGGCCCCAGATACGCAGTATTTT. This codes for CASSQDWGGRAPDTQYF.

In regard to this clonotype: A junction boundary mismatches the germline segment, possibly from a read error. J is TRBJ1-2 and V is TRBV2, with D unresolved. Germline V gene data show CDR1 as SNHLY and CDR2 as FYNNEI. The CDR3 covers 13 residues. CDR3 sequence (DNA): TGTGCCAGCAGTGAAATCACCGCCTATGGCTGCACCTTC. It codes for CASSEITAYGCTF.

Remarks on this clonotype: One junction end disagrees with the germline gene, perhaps due to a read error. The DNA of the CDR3 is TGTGCCAGCAGTACGGGAGGGAGCACAGATAGGCAGTATTTT. Translation gives CASSTGGSTDRQYF. The V call is TRBV11-2, the J call TRBJ2-3; the match to TRBD2 covers 8 bases. CDR3 length equals 14 residues. The germline gives CDR1 SGHAT, CDR2 FQNNGV.